This T cell receptor (beta chain) is drawn from a study of identifying expanded T cells in peripheral blood. Study observations and caveats: Variance in clone template counts between roughly 2-week samples significantly increased with total template count across all healthy donors.

The junction had 10 bases not matched to a gene; V was cut back by 6 bases and J by 5 bases. This CDR3 spans 16 amino acids. The V gene's germline CDR1 is SGHNT and CDR2 YYREEE (reference sequence). Turning to this clone: The antigen remains undetermined.

Some clones are missing from TCRdb's copy, which holds only in-frame ones; the method was immunoSEQ multiplex PCR. The sample records some 100,000 clones, roughly 88% being singletons. The TCR originated in a person aged 18 to 75 in good health. This sequence joins TRBV5-4 and TRBJ2-3; 12 bases align to TRBD2. Sequencing used blood. CDR3 loop: CASTSRGTSGRDTQYF. DNA for the CDR3: TGTGCCAGCACCTCAAGGGGGACTAGCGGGCGAGATACGCAGTATTTT.